This T cell receptor beta chain is drawn from a study of graft-versus-host responses after intestinal transplantation (dated by TCRdb to about 2021). Turning to the overall study: Recipients received multivisceral, liver-intestinal, or isolated intestinal transplants. After intestinal transplantation, graft-versus-host and host-versus-graft alloreactive T cell clones in the graft, circulation and bone marrow were tracked using bulk TCR-beta CDR3 sequencing. Instead of going to the commercial service, samples from a few later patients were sequenced in-house on an Illumina MiSeq and processed with MiXCR. The cohort enrolled about two dozen intestinal transplant recipients, one of whom was a retransplant, and a few patients without pretransplant specimens were excluded. Donor T cell macrochimerism was defined as a peak of at least 4% donor T cells among recipient peripheral blood mononuclear cells. Alloreactive clones were identified by sequencing pre-transplant mixed lymphocyte reaction products and comparing these products with unstimulated pre-transplant donor and recipient T cells. Every recipient was given anti-thymocyte globulin induction, then maintenance tacrolimus and steroids for approximately 3 years. Summary of the overall study and its limitations: Early after transplant, peak levels of circulating GvH clones were found to be associated with declines in HvG clones. Conclusions were limited by the relatively low number and heterogeneity of intestinal transplant patients. GvH clones were detected in recipient bone marrow, and some appeared earlier in ileal mucosa or blood, consistent with an intestinal mucosal origin. In the allografts of patients with donor T cell macrochimerism, GvH to HvG T cell clonal ratios were high.

Of note for this clone: Its binding antigen is unknown. The record has no base qualities; no much larger clone is one base away.

V and J are trimmed by 1 base and 9 bases, and the gene matches miss 7 bases of the junction. The germline V gene specifies MGHRA as CDR1 and YSYEKL as CDR2. The CDR3 measures 16 amino acids from cysteine to phenylalanine. Left in the record is the CDR3 DNA by itself, 48 bases read in frame from the first base. Preparation of the library involved the immunoSEQ multiplex PCR assay. For most patients, genomic DNA was isolated with the Qiagen DNeasy Blood and Tissue Kit and sent frozen to Adaptive Biotechnologies for TCR sequencing. For most patients, high-throughput TCR-beta CDR3 sequencing of genomic DNA was performed by Adaptive Biotechnologies. In the source study's methods: Adaptive's ImmunoSEQ software supplied the TCR sequencing data for 18 patients, while MiXCR and VDJtools were used to process a few other patients. To correct CD4 versus CD8 sorting errors, sequences present in both subsets at a frequency ratio below 5:1 were removed. Because the origin of CDR3 nucleotide sequences shared between donor and recipient could not be assigned, those sequences were removed. At least 2-fold expansion over unstimulated cells and a minimum CFSE-low frequency of 0.002% (template counts) or 0.001% (read counts) were required for clones to be classified as alloreactive. Mappable clones were those detected in sequenced pre-transplant spleen, lymph node, or MLR CFSE-low populations of the donor or recipient. The cumulative frequency of alloreactive clones was calculated as a percentage of all sequences, weighted by copy number. TCRdb stores this immuneACCESS table with in-frame sequences only. Part of the clones is absent; in the studies checked, under half of the shortfall reflects unresolved V genes, and no reason is known for the rest. V and J calls and clone size are given by that table; D and trimming were obtained from the DNA. Counted in this sample were some 62,000 clones; more than 90% of them appeared once. 1.7% of the sample rests with the top ten.

The time point label, read with the paper, signifies: cells obtained before transplantation from donor or recipient. CD3+CD4+ and CD3+CD8+ populations were FACS-sorted from unstimulated pre-transplant donor and recipient cells taken from spleen or lymph nodes. Sample: unstimulated CD8+ T cells sorted from spleen or lymph node cells, taken before transplant. The receptor comes from a human donor who was the organ donor for an intestinal transplant. The chain couples TRBV4-1 to TRBJ2-1, and TRBD1 matches 12 of the central bases. The sequenced DNA is TGCGCCAGCAGCCAAGTGACGGGACAGGGGGCTCCTGAGCAGTTCTTC. Translated, it reads CASSQVTGQGAPEQFF.